This is a list of T cell receptor beta chains from one sample in a study of blood T cell repertoires in COVID-19. Using immunoSEQ multiplex PCR, the repertoire was profiled, and TCRdb retains in-frame clones only, with some absent. The repertoire has 100,000 or so clones, 80% to 90% of them found once; the top ten carry 2% to 3%. Material for sequencing was PBMCs or T cells enriched from blood (not recorded which). The source is a woman aged 45 to 65 who had recovered from COVID-19. The CDR3 runs from the conserved cysteine through the conserved F or W. Each record gives: clone size, D gene, J gene, V gene, CDR3 DNA, CDR3 protein. A D gene is named only where the DNA matches it firmly. Clone size is stated in some rows and not others, as once, few, many or a class when expanded.

.,TRBD2,TRBJ2-1,TRBV5-1,TGCGCCAGCCGAACTAGCGGGGGGGCCAGTGAGCAGTTCTTC,CASRTSGGASEQFF
once,.,TRBJ1-1,TRBV2,TGTGCCAGCAGTATCCTGAGGGGGACTGAAGCTTTCTTT,CASSILRGTEAFF
.,TRBD2,TRBJ2-3,TRBV30,TGTGCCTGGACCCAGCTTAGCGGGAGAACGCAGTATTTT,CAWTQLSGRTQYF
few,TRBD2,TRBJ2-1,TRBV2,TGTGCCAGCAGGAGGGCGGGAGGGCCCCATGAGCAGTTCTTC,CASRRAGGPHEQFF
few,.,TRBJ1-6,TRBV5-8,TGTGCCAGCAGCTTCGGCAGGGTGAATTCACCCCTCCACTTT,CASSFGRVNSPLHF
.,.,TRBJ1-6,TRBV5-1,TGCGCCAGCAGCTTGGCCGGGTCGGACTCATCACCCCTCCACTTT,CASSLAGSDSSPLHF
.,.,TRBJ2-7,TRBV5-5,TGTGCCAGCAGCTACCCACCGGGACTCTCCTACGAGCAGTACTTC,CASSYPPGLSYEQYF
.,.,TRBJ1-6,TRBV2,TGTGCCAGCAGCCCTACCCCCCGCGGAGCTGGCTCACCCCTCCACTTT,CASSPTPRGAGSPLHF
.,.,TRBJ1-2,TRBV3-1/TRBV3-2,TGTGCCAGCAGCCAAGATCGAGTACAGTTAGGTGGCTACACCTTC,CASSQDRVQLGGYTF
.,TRBD1,TRBJ1-5,TRBV6-5,TGTGCCAGCAGCTGGACAGGGGGCAATCAGCCCCAGCATTTT,CASSWTGGNQPQHF
.,TRBD1,TRBJ1-1,TRBV15,TGTGCCACCAGCAGACCTCCCCGGGACAGGGCCACTGAAGCTTTCTTT,CATSRPPRDRATEAFF
.,.,TRBJ2-2,TRBV5-1,TGCGCCAGCAGCCAGCCCCAGGGCGACACCGGGGAGCTGTTTTTT,CASSQPQGDTGELFF
.,.,TRBJ1-2,TRBV28,TGTGCCAGCAGTGTGGGGGACATCTATGGCTACACCTTC,CASSVGDIYGYTF
.,.,TRBJ2-1,TRBV11-3,TGTGCCAGCAGCTCCATACGGCAGGGAGAGCAGTTCTTC,CASSSIRQGEQFF
few,.,TRBJ1-4,TRBV5-1,TGCGCCAGCAGCCCCCAGGGACTGAGTGAAAAACTGTTTTTT,CASSPQGLSEKLFF
once,.,TRBJ2-7,TRBV5-5,TGTGCCAGCAGCTCCACTAGTGACTCCCTAAGCTACGAGCAGTACTTC,CASSSTSDSLSYEQYF
.,TRBD2,TRBJ2-3,TRBV28,TGTGCCAGCAGTTCCTCCGGGAGGGCCAGCACAGATACGCAGTATTTT,CASSSSGRASTDTQYF
.,.,TRBJ2-5,TRBV5-4,TGTGCCAGCAGCCCGGGTGGAGAAAGAGAGACCCAGTACTTC,CASSPGGERETQYF
.,TRBD2,TRBJ2-7,TRBV7-8,TGTGCCAGCAGCTCAGACTGGGAAACCGGGACTAGCGGAACATACGAGCAGTACTTC,CASSSDWETGTSGTYEQYF
.,TRBD1,TRBJ2-7,TRBV10-3,TGTGCCACCCAAGATGGGGACAGCGGCCGGGAGCAGTACTTC,CATQDGDSGREQYF
once,TRBD2,TRBJ2-1,TRBV11-2,TGTGCCAGCAGCCACGGGACTAGCGGCTACAATGAGCAGTTCTTC,CASSHGTSGYNEQFF
once,.,TRBJ1-3,TRBV5-5,TGTGCCAGCAGCTTCCAGGGTGGTGGAAACACCATATATTTT,CASSFQGGGNTIYF
.,TRBD1,TRBJ1-5,TRBV2,TGTGCCAGCAGTGGGAATAATGAAGCAGGGGGAAGCAATCAGCCCCAGCATTTT,CASSGNNEAGGSNQPQHF
.,.,TRBJ1-5,TRBV18,TGTGCCAGCTCCCCTGGGGGGGCCCACAATCAGCCCCAGCATTTT,CASSPGGAHNQPQHF
.,.,TRBJ2-1,TRBV18,TGTGCCAGCTCTCATGAACCGGGACTTCGGTTCTTC,CASSHEPGLRFF
.,TRBD1,TRBJ1-1,TRBV28,TGTGCCAGCAGTCGACAGGGGAAGAACACTGAAGCTTTCTTT,CASSRQGKNTEAFF
.,TRBD2,TRBJ2-7,TRBV29-1,TGCAGCGTGGTTCAGAGCGGGAGTCTCTCCTACGAGCAGTACTTC,CSVVQSGSLSYEQYF
.,TRBD2,TRBJ2-2,TRBV5-1,TGCGCCAGCAACCGAGCGGGGGCGAACACCGGGGAGCTGTTTTTT,CASNRAGANTGELFF
.,TRBD1,TRBJ1-2,TRBV5-4,TGTGCCAGCAGACTCCAGGGGGCGCTGGGTGGCTACACCTTC,CASRLQGALGGYTF
.,.,TRBJ1-4,TRBV7-2,TGTGCCAGCAGCTTAGCGCTAAGGGAGGAAAAACTGTTTTTT,CASSLALREEKLFF
.,.,TRBJ2-3,TRBV28,TGTGCCAGCAGTTTATTCCAGGGCTCCACAGATACGCAGTATTTT,CASSLFQGSTDTQYF
.,.,TRBJ2-7,TRBV19,TGTGCCAGTAGCCCGAGCTCCTACGAGCAGTACTTC,CASSPSSYEQYF
.,.,TRBJ2-1,TRBV9,TGTGCCAGCAGCGTAGAATCCAGAAACAATGAGCAGTTCTTC,CASSVESRNNEQFF
once,TRBD1,TRBJ1-1,TRBV30,TGTGCCTGGACCTTCGACAGGGACACTGAAGCTTTCTTT,CAWTFDRDTEAFF
.,.,TRBJ1-1,TRBV10-1,TGCGCCAGCAGTGAAGGCCCCGCAGGGGTGAACACTGAAGCTTTCTTT,CASSEGPAGVNTEAFF
.,.,TRBJ2-7,TRBV7-8,TGTGCCAGCAGCCCGCCTGGGCTCTACGAGCAGTACTTC,CASSPPGLYEQYF
.,.,TRBJ2-7,TRBV30,TGTGCCTGGAGTACCTCCCGGGGAGCCTACGAGCAGTACTTC,CAWSTSRGAYEQYF
.,.,TRBJ1-1,TRBV7-9,TGTGCCAGCAGCCCGATTGGGACAAGTCGGACTGAAGCTTTCTTT,CASSPIGTSRTEAFF
.,TRBD1,TRBJ2-1,TRBV9,TGTGCCAGCAGCTCCTTCGGACAGGGGGCGTATGAGCAGTTCTTC,CASSSFGQGAYEQFF
few,TRBD1,TRBJ1-5,TRBV28,TGTGCCAGCAGTCAGGGGGCGCATAGCAATCAGCCCCAGCATTTT,CASSQGAHSNQPQHF
.,.,TRBJ1-5,TRBV6-5,TGTGCCAGCAGTTTTACGGGAGCGAATCAGCCCCAGCATTTT,CASSFTGANQPQHF
.,TRBD2,TRBJ2-5,TRBV5-4,TGTGCCACCCAGCGGGAGGGTGAAGAGACCCAGTACTTC,CATQREGEETQYF
.,.,TRBJ2-2,TRBV3-1/TRBV3-2,TGTGCCAGCAGCCAAGATACAGATTACACCGGGGAGCTGTTTTTT,CASSQDTDYTGELFF
.,TRBD1,TRBJ2-3,TRBV6-5,TGTGCCAGCAGAATGACAGGGAAAGATACGCAGTATTTT,CASRMTGKDTQYF
.,.,TRBJ1-4,TRBV15,TGTGCCACCAGCAGAGATGGGGAGGGCGTTAATGAAAAACTGTTTTTT,CATSRDGEGVNEKLFF
.,TRBD1,TRBJ2-5,TRBV5-6,TGTGCCAGCCACGGTGGGTACAGGGGGCTTGGAGAGACCCAGTACTTC,CASHGGYRGLGETQYF
.,.,TRBJ2-5,TRBV5-4,TGTGCCAGCAGCACATGGACAGTTGAAGAGACCCAGTACTTC,CASSTWTVEETQYF
.,TRBD1,TRBJ1-2,TRBV19,TGTGCCAGTAGGCCCTCGACAGGGGACTACACCTTC,CASRPSTGDYTF
.,.,TRBJ1-1,TRBV7-9,TGTGCCAGCAGCTTCGGGGTTACTGAAGCTTTCTTT,CASSFGVTEAFF
.,TRBD1,TRBJ2-1,TRBV10-1,TGCGCCAGCAGTTATCTCCGGGACAGGGGTTTGGATGAGCAGTTCTTC,CASSYLRDRGLDEQFF
.,TRBD2,TRBJ2-7,TRBV11-2,TGTGCCAGCAGCTTAGTCTCCGGGACTACCTACGAGCAGTACTTC,CASSLVSGTTYEQYF
.,TRBD1,TRBJ1-5,TRBV25-1,TGTGCCAGCAGGATGGGACAGAAGTATCAGCCCCAGCATTTT,CASRMGQKYQPQHF
.,TRBD1,TRBJ2-7,TRBV5-1,TGCGCCAGCAGCTTGTCGACAGGGGGCTACGAGCAGTACTTC,CASSLSTGGYEQYF
.,.,TRBJ2-1,TRBV10-3,TGTGCCATCAACCATAGCGGAGAGCCGGGTGAGCAGTTCTTC,CAINHSGEPGEQFF
once,.,TRBJ1-5,TRBV18,TGTGCCAGCTCACCCTATAGCAATCAGCCCCAGCATTTT,CASSPYSNQPQHF
.,.,TRBJ2-5,TRBV5-5,TGTGCCAGCAGCTTCCGTCGGGGCCAAGAGACCCAGTACTTC,CASSFRRGQETQYF